A single sample gave rise to the 28 T cell receptor beta chains below, sequenced in a study of CD8+ T cells in alopecia areata. Following extraction, RNA underwent reverse transcription to cDNA, which served as the sequencing template. TCRdb's table, derived via immunoSEQ multiplex PCR, lists solely in-frame clones and lacks some. The data contain 3,000 to 4,500 clones, around 68% of them singletons. Treatment here: oral pan-JAK inhibitor, 5-10 mg twice daily. Researchers gathered lesional scalp punch biopsies and peripheral blood from patients with alopecia areata. The source material was skin, sampled at week 24, from a patient treated with tofacitinib. These receptors all stem from a human donor with alopecia areata.

The chain couples TRBV2 to TRBJ2-2; a weak D match, TRBD1 (6 bases). Per the germline V gene, CDR1 is SNHLY and CDR2 is FYNNEI. The V end lost 8 bases, the J end lost 3 bases, and 13 bases lay between the germline ends. The CDR3 is made up of 14 amino acids. The DNA for the CDR3 is TGTGCCAGCTCCCAAGGGGGTGACACCGGGGAGCTGTTTTTT. It translates to CASSQGGDTGELFF.

The rearrangement uses TRBV15 and TRBJ2-1; tentative D call: TRBD1 (5 bases). With 0 bases removed from V and 6 bases from J, the gap between germline ends came to 9 bases. CDR1 and CDR2 (germline): LNHNV, YYDKDF (reference sequence). This CDR3 is 14 amino acids long. CDR3 nucleotide sequence: TGTGCCACCAGCAGAGATAAGGGGTTCAATGAGCAGTTCTTC. Residues: CATSRDKGFNEQFF.

The chain carries TRBV14 and TRBJ1-2, with TRBD1 as a possible D gene (6 bases). This CDR3 is 12 amino acids long. Germline V gene data show CDR1 as SGHDN and CDR2 as FVKESK. Trimming removed 2 bases at V and 8 bases at J, with 9 bases between. In DNA form, the CDR3 reads TGTGCCAGCAGCCAATACGGGGGCGGCTACACCTTC. Translation: CASSQYGGGYTF.

V gene TRBV6-1 combines with J gene TRBJ2-2; D gene uncertain. The CDR3 is made up of 12 amino acids. The germline V gene has CDR1 MNHNS and CDR2 SASEGT. V lost 5 bases and J 0 bases, leaving 1 base between the germline ends. Here the CDR3 reads CASSTNTGELFF. The CDR3 DNA reads as TGTGCCAGCAGTACGAACACCGGGGAGCTGTTTTTT.

This clone showed up just a few times. V is TRBV5-6 and J is TRBJ1-5, with D possibly matching TRBD1 (6 bases). Germline loops: CDR1 SGHDT, CDR2 YYEEEE. With 2 bases removed from V and 4 bases from J, the gap between germline ends came to 10 bases. The CDR3 extends over 14 amino acids. The chain's CDR3 is CASSLPGENQPQHF. The CDR3 DNA is TGTGCCAGCAGCTTACCAGGGGAAAATCAGCCCCAGCATTTT.

V and J are TRBV18 and TRBJ2-7, with TRBD2 as a possible D gene (6 bases). The germline CDR1 and CDR2 sequences are KGHSH and LQKENI. The CDR3 covers 12 residues. Trimming shortened V by 3 bases and J by 7 bases, and 10 bases separated the two germline ends. CDR3 bases: TGTGCCAGCTCACCCTCGGGGGTTGAGCAGTACTTC. Protein sequence: CASSPSGVEQYF. Supplemented by reference TRBV18 and TRBJ2-7, the full variable domain reads NAGVMQNPRHLVRRRGQEARLRCSPMKGHSHVYWYRQLPEEGLKFMVYLQKENIIDESGMPKERFSAEFPKEGPSILRIQQVVRGDSAAYFCASSPSGVEQYFGPGTRLTVT.

The CDR3 nucleotides read TGCGCCAGCAGCCAAGGGAGCACGGTCTATGGCTACACCTTC. Protein sequence: CASSQGSTVYGYTF. V is TRBV4-3 and J is TRBJ1-2; no clear D. The CDR3 covers 14 residues. Trimming removed 1 base from V and 4 bases from J, with 10 bases in between. The germline CDR1 and CDR2 sequences are LGHNA and YSLEER.

The chain recombines TRBV4-3 with TRBJ2-7; maybe TRBD1 (6 bases). This CDR3 region has 15 residues. V shed 1 base and J shed 4 bases, with 14 bases lying between them. CDR1 LGHNA and CDR2 YSLEER come from the germline V gene. The CDR3: CASSQVWAGEYEQYF. CDR3 nucleotides: TGCGCCAGCAGCCAAGTTTGGGCAGGGGAGTACGAGCAGTACTTC.

The chain's CDR3 is CASSLKLGGINIQYF. The CDR3, as DNA: TGTGCCAGCAGCTTAAAGCTCGGGGGTATAAACATTCAGTACTTC. The chain combines TRBV7-2 with TRBJ2-4; D possibly corresponds to TRBD2 (6 bases). V gave up 2 bases and J gave up 6 bases, with 14 bases separating them. CDR3 length: 15 amino acids. CDR1 is SGHTA and CDR2 is FQGNSA in the germline V gene.

This chain links TRBV5-1 with TRBJ2-7; the match to TRBD1 covers 8 bases. This CDR3 is 15 amino acids long. CDR1 and CDR2 (germline): SGHRS, YFSETQ. V trimming: 4 bases; J trimming: 4 bases; junction bases outside the gene matches: 10. CDR3 residues: CASSTPGGESYEQYF. The CDR3, as DNA: TGCGCCAGCAGCACACCAGGGGGCGAATCGTACGAGCAGTACTTC.

The CDR3 DNA reads TGTGCCAGCAGCTACGACACCTCGAACACCGGGGAGCTGTTTTTT. Translation: CASSYDTSNTGELFF. The chain carries TRBV5-4 and TRBJ2-2; no firm D call. V was cut by 3 bases and J by 0 bases, with 9 bases left in between. Germline V gives CDR1 SGHNT, CDR2 YYREEE (reference sequence). This CDR3 has 15 amino acids.

This clone is judged large (0.1 to 1%). J is TRBJ2-7 and V is TRBV5-1, with 7 bases identical to TRBD1. In germline, CDR1 is SGHRS, CDR2 YFSETQ. Unmatched junction bases numbered 4, after V lost 5 bases and J lost 5 bases. The CDR3 has 12 residues. Written as DNA, the CDR3 is TGCGCCAGCAGAAAAGGGGGCCACGAGCAGTACTTC. Translation gives CASRKGGHEQYF.

This rearrangement joins TRBV11-2 to TRBJ2-3; D is uncertain. This CDR3 spans 15 amino acids. The germline V gene has CDR1 SGHAT and CDR2 FQNNGV. V was trimmed by 1 base and J by 0 bases, leaving 8 bases between them. The CDR3 DNA reads TGTGCCAGCAGCTTAGCACGGGTGAGCACAGATACGCAGTATTTT. Translation: CASSLARVSTDTQYF.

The chain is built from TRBV7-8 and TRBJ1-3; D gene ambiguous. The CDR3 is 18 amino acids. Germline-derived CDR1 and CDR2 are SGHVS and FQNEAQ. Trimming took off 1 base at V and 0 bases at J, with 16 bases between the two ends. This chain's CDR3 is CASSLGTVNRLSGNTIYF. DNA for the CDR3: TGTGCCAGCAGCTTAGGGACCGTGAACCGACTCTCTGGAAACACCATATATTTT.

Remarks on this clone: The sample contains more than one DNA sequence encoding this CDR3. The chain carries TRBV5-4 and TRBJ2-3; possible D gene TRBD2, 5 bases. Germline assignment: CDR1 SGHNT and CDR2 YYREEE (reference sequence). Trimming removed 1 base at V and 6 bases at J, with 15 bases between. This CDR3 has 15 residues. The chain's CDR3 is CASSLPSGTTDTQYF. In nucleotides, the CDR3 is TGTGCCAGCAGCTTGCCCAGCGGTACCACGGATACGCAGTATTTT.

The chain links TRBV11-2 to TRBJ1-3; no clear D. V lost 4 bases and J 1 base, leaving 8 bases between the germline ends. CDR1 is SGHAT, CDR2 FQNNGV, per germline. The CDR3 extends over 14 amino acids. The CDR3 is CASSWRRSGNTIYF. CDR3 nucleotide sequence: TGTGCCAGCAGCTGGAGGAGATCTGGAAACACCATATATTTT.

The rearrangement links TRBV4-3 to TRBJ2-1; no definite D call. This CDR3 is 15 amino acids long. V was pared by 0 bases and J by 8 bases, with 14 bases between. Per the germline V gene, CDR1 is LGHNA and CDR2 is YSLEER. The CDR3 region is CASSQDDRGSDEQFF. In nucleotides, the CDR3 is TGCGCCAGCAGCCAAGATGACCGCGGAAGCGATGAGCAGTTCTTC.

This clone was detected once. The chain joins TRBV12-5 to TRBJ2-2; 10 positions agree with TRBD2. This CDR3 is built from 18 residues. The germline V gene has CDR1 LGHNT and CDR2 FRNRAP. Trimming cost V 5 bases and J 2 bases; bases outside gene matches: 11. The CDR3 DNA follows: TGTGCTAGTGGTCCTCCTCCCTTAGCGGGGGGCAACACCGGGGAGCTGTTTTTT. Translated, it gives CASGPPPLAGGNTGELFF.

Details on this clone: The identical CDR3 is also encoded by other nucleotide sequences in the sample. J is TRBJ2-2 and V is TRBV5-1, with TRBD2 matching 8 bases. Germline V gene lookup returns CDR1 SGHRS and CDR2 YFSETQ. V gave up 8 bases and J gave up 7 bases; unmatched junction bases: 19. CDR3 length: 17 amino acids. CDR3 loop: CASSRVRGGSGVGELFF. In nucleotides, the CDR3 is TGCGCCAGTAGCCGAGTCCGGGGGGGCTCGGGAGTCGGGGAGCTGTTTTTT.

V usage is TRBV29-1 and J usage is TRBJ1-4; D perhaps matches TRBD1 (5 bases). This CDR3 region has 13 residues. The germline V and J ends were trimmed by 4 bases and 7 bases, with 13 bases remaining between them. CDR1 and CDR2 (germline): SQVTM, ANQGSEA. In DNA form, the CDR3 reads TGCAGCGTTGCGGGGGTCTCTGGTGAAAAACTGTTTTTT. Its protein is CSVAGVSGEKLFF. The full variable domain, completed using reference TRBV29-1 and TRBJ1-4, is SAVISQKPSRDICQRGTSLTIQCQVDSQVTMMFWYRQQPGQSLTLIATANQGSEATYESGFVIDKFPISRPNLTFSTLTVSNMSPEDSSIYLCSVAGVSGEKLFFGSGTQLSVL.

The chain links TRBV19 to TRBJ1-1; perhaps TRBD1 as D (5 bases). From germline, CDR1 is LNHDA and CDR2 SQIVND (reference sequence). V was cut by 9 bases and J by 0 bases, with 14 bases left in between. The CDR3 has 14 amino acids. DNA for the CDR3: TGTGCCAGCCGAGACAGCCCCATGAACACTGAAGCTTTCTTT. Translating it yields CASRDSPMNTEAFF.

This clone was seen a few times. The rearrangement joins TRBV28 to TRBJ2-3, with D perhaps matching TRBD1 (6 bases). CDR1 is MDHEN, CDR2 SYDVKM, per germline. Deletions cut 2 bases from V and 0 bases from J, with 12 bases between. CDR3 size: 16 residues. CDR3 region: CASSLPTGKSTDTQYF. DNA of the CDR3: TGTGCCAGCAGTTTACCCACAGGGAAGAGCACAGATACGCAGTATTTT. Together with reference TRBV28 and TRBJ2-3, the CDR3 gives the full variable domain: DVKVTQSSRYLVKRTGEKVFLECVQDMDHENMFWYRQDPGLGLRLIYFSYDVKMKEKGDIPEGYSVSREKKERFSLILESASTNQTSMYLCASSLPTGKSTDTQYFGPGTRLTVL.

A few counts support this clone. The chain couples TRBV30 to TRBJ1-2; D might be TRBD1 (6 bases). There are 13 residues in the CDR3. CDR1 GTSNPN and CDR2 SVGIG come from the germline V gene (reference sequence). V gave up 6 bases and J gave up 4 bases, with 15 bases separating them. The CDR3 region has the DNA TGTGCCTGCCCGGACAGAGTCGCCTATGGCTACACCTTC. This encodes CACPDRVAYGYTF. Full variable domain (remainder filled in from reference TRBV30 and TRBJ1-2): SQTIHQWPATLVQPVGSPLSLECTVEGTSNPNLYWYRQAAGRGLQLLFYSVGIGQISSEVPQNLSASRPQDRQFILSSKKLLLSDSGFYLCACPDRVAYGYTFGSGTRLTVV.

The chain carries TRBV19 and TRBJ1-2; D is ambiguous. The V end was cut by 2 bases, the J end by 0 bases, with 10 bases between. This CDR3 has 15 amino acids. Germline CDR1 is LNHDA and CDR2 is SQIVND (reference sequence). The CDR3 protein is CASSISGGANYGYTF. The CDR3 region has the DNA TGTGCCAGTAGTATATCTGGAGGAGCTAACTATGGCTACACCTTC.

The V call is TRBV30, the J call TRBJ1-1, with 8 bases matching TRBD1. The germline V gene has CDR1 GTSNPN and CDR2 SVGIG (reference sequence). V trimming: 6 bases; J trimming: 3 bases; junction bases outside the gene matches: 3. The CDR3 covers 12 residues. This CDR3 reads CACYRGDTEAFF. DNA for the CDR3: TGTGCCTGCTACAGGGGGGACACTGAAGCTTTCTTT.

The V call is TRBV2, the J call TRBJ2-5; D is uncertain. Deletions cut 2 bases from V and 1 base from J, with 5 bases between. The CDR3 loop spans 13 amino acids. Germline CDR1 reads SNHLY; CDR2 reads FYNNEI. The CDR3 DNA follows: TGTGCCAGCAGTGAAATTCCCCAAGAGACCCAGTACTTC. Protein: CASSEIPQETQYF.

The rearrangement uses TRBV19 and TRBJ2-2; D may be TRBD1 (6 bases). Trimming left V 6 bases short and J 2 bases short, with 10 bases between. This CDR3 comprises 14 residues. Germline values: CDR1 LNHDA, CDR2 SQIVND (reference sequence). The CDR3 reads CASRPGHNTGELFF. In DNA form, the CDR3 reads TGTGCCAGTAGGCCGGGACATAACACCGGGGAGCTGTTTTTT. Complete variable domain (other parts from reference TRBV19 and TRBJ2-2): DGGITQSPKYLFRKEGQNVTLSCEQNLNHDAMYWYRQDPGQGLRLIYYSQIVNDFQKGDIAEGYSVSREKKESFPLTVTSAQKNPTAFYLCASRPGHNTGELFFGEGSRLTVL.

This clone was observed a single time. V and J are TRBV18 and TRBJ2-7, with no clear D. Trimming shortened V by 2 bases and J by 6 bases, and 32 bases separated the two germline ends. The CDR3 runs 20 residues. The V gene's germline CDR1 is KGHSH and CDR2 LQKENI. CDR3 loop: CASSPIMMETYRRITSEQYF. Written as DNA, the CDR3 is TGTGCCAGCTCACCAATCATGATGGAGACATATCGAAGGATTACGAGCGAGCAGTACTTC.